A single sample is the source of the 20 T cell receptor beta chains below, sequenced in a study of Tregs in tolerant kidney transplant recipients. Assay used: immunoSEQ multiplex PCR; TCRdb lists only in-frame clones, some missing. The sample contains about 240,000 clones, about four fifths of which appear only once. Input material: CD4+ T cells from blood. The receptors come from a human donor in good health.

The chain carries TRBV5-1 and TRBJ2-6, with 13 bases matching TRBD2. V shed 0 bases, J shed 1 base, and the junction held 4 bases outside the gene matches. The CDR3 covers 19 residues. The germline CDR1 and CDR2 sequences are SGHRS and YFSETQ. Here the CDR3 DNA reads TGCGCCAGCAGCTTGGTAGTACTAGCGGGAGGGTCTGGGGCCAACGTCCTGACTTTC. Amino acids: CASSLVVLAGGSGANVLTF.

A note on this clone: Germline is not matched at one junction end, which may reflect a read error. CDR3 nucleotides: TGTGCGAGCAGTCGTCTATCGAGCAATCAGCCCCAGCATTTT. It is translated as CASSRLSSNQPQHF. The gene calls are TRBV6-6 and TRBJ1-5; D not resolved. The CDR3 runs 14 residues. Per the germline V gene, CDR1 is MNHNY and CDR2 is SVGAGI (reference sequence).

The CDR3 nucleotides are TGTGCCAGCAGCCTAAGGAGTAGCGGGGGGCCGATACCCTACGAGCAGTACTTC. This sequence encodes CASSLRSSGGPIPYEQYF. The rearrangement joins TRBV11-1 to TRBJ2-7; 10 bases agree with TRBD2. CDR3 length: 18 amino acids. With 5 bases clipped from V and 2 bases from J, the junction kept 15 bases outside the gene matches. Germline-derived CDR1 and CDR2 are SGHAT and FQDESV (reference sequence). The variable domain in full, with the rest retrieved from reference TRBV11-1 and TRBJ2-7, is EAEVAQSPRYKITEKSQAVAFWCDPISGHATLYWYRQILGQGPELLVQFQDESVVDDSQLPKDRFSAERLKGVDSTLKIQPAELGDSAMYLCASSLRSSGGPIPYEQYFGPGTRLTVT.

The CDR3 DNA follows: TGTGCCAGCTCAGCCCCACTAGCGGGGGTCCAAGAGACCCAGTACTTC. Its translation is CASSAPLAGVQETQYF. The chain carries TRBV18 and TRBJ2-5, with TRBD2 identical over 11 bases. Trimming at V came to 5 bases and at J to 1 base, leaving 6 bases not matched to a gene. CDR1 is KGHSH and CDR2 is LQKENI in the germline V gene. The CDR3 extends over 16 amino acids.

The V call is TRBV5-4, the J call TRBJ2-7; 7 bases line up with TRBD2. V lost 2 bases to trimming and J lost 0 bases; unmatched junction nucleotides: 5. Germline CDR1 and CDR2: SGHNT and YYREEE (reference sequence). This CDR3 is 15 amino acids long. In nucleotides, the CDR3 is TGTGCCAGCAGCTTTGGGGGGGATAGCTCCTACGAGCAGTACTTC. It yields the protein CASSFGGDSSYEQYF.

The chain couples TRBV29-1 to TRBJ2-7; TRBD2 aligns across 15 bases. CDR3 length equals 15 residues. CDR1 SQVTM and CDR2 ANQGSEA come from the germline V gene. Trimming took 7 bases from V and 4 from J; bases not matched to a gene: 8. This CDR3 is CSAEGLAGGAYEQYF. In DNA form, the CDR3 reads TGCAGCGCCGAGGGACTAGCGGGAGGTGCTTACGAGCAGTACTTC.

This clone was seen more than once but under ten times. J is TRBJ1-5 and V is TRBV5-1, with 7 bases lining up with TRBD1. The CDR3 runs 17 residues. From germline, CDR1 is SGHRS and CDR2 YFSETQ. The V gene end was trimmed by 0 bases and the J gene end by 3 bases; junction bases not matched to a gene: 9. This CDR3 is CASSLGPRQGDNQPQHF. CDR3 coding DNA: TGCGCCAGCAGCTTGGGCCCCCGACAGGGCGACAATCAGCCCCAGCATTTT.

This clone has only one observation. The chain recombines TRBV2 with TRBJ1-5; the match to TRBD1 covers 7 bases. Trimming cost V 2 bases and J 1 base; bases outside gene matches: 8. The CDR3 runs 17 residues. Germline V gives CDR1 SNHLY, CDR2 FYNNEI. In DNA, the CDR3 is TGTGCCAGCAGTGAAAAACGACAGGGTCGAAGCAATCAGCCCCAGCATTTT. Translated, it gives CASSEKRQGRSNQPQHF.

The rearrangement uses TRBV11-3 and TRBJ2-7, with D possibly matching TRBD1 (6 bases). With 8 bases removed from V and 7 bases from J, the gap between germline ends came to 12 bases. The V gene's germline CDR1 is SGHNT and CDR2 YENEEA. The CDR3 length is 11 residues. In DNA, the CDR3 is TGTGCCAGCTCACAAGGGGGTGAGCAGTACTTC. It is translated as CASSQGGEQYF.

The chain recombines TRBV11-2 with TRBJ2-7; the match to TRBD1 covers 8 bases. Germline CDR1 SGHAT, CDR2 FQNNGV. J lost 2 bases, V lost 4 bases, and 7 bases had no gene match. The CDR3 contains 15 residues. CDR3 DNA sequence: TGTGCCAGCAGCTCCTTAGACAGGGGTACCTACGAGCAGTACTTC. Its translation is CASSSLDRGTYEQYF. The whole variable domain, filled in from reference TRBV11-2 and TRBJ2-7, reads EAGVAQSPRYKIIEKRQSVAFWCNPISGHATLYWYQQILGQGPKLLIQFQNNGVVDDSQLPKDRFSAERLKGVDSTLKIQPAKLEDSAVYLCASSSLDRGTYEQYFGPGTRLTVT.

V usage is TRBV9 and J usage is TRBJ1-1; possibly TRBD1 for D (5 bases). Germline-derived CDR1 and CDR2 are SGDLS and YYNGEE. CDR3 length equals 14 residues. V was cut by 4 bases and J by 1 base, with 11 bases left in between. This CDR3 reads CASSRTRGNTEAFF. The CDR3 DNA is TGTGCCAGCAGCCGGACACGGGGGAACACTGAAGCTTTCTTT.

This chain joins TRBV5-1 and TRBJ2-3; D uncertain. Germline assignment: CDR1 SGHRS and CDR2 YFSETQ. Trimming left V 2 bases short and J 2 bases short, with 9 bases between. CDR3 length: 14 amino acids. CDR3 coding DNA: TGCGCCAGCAGCTTCGAACTTCTCACAGATACGCAGTATTTT. Translated, it gives CASSFELLTDTQYF.

The genes are TRBV10-3 and TRBJ2-7; D is unclear. This CDR3 contains 14 residues. V lost 6 bases and J 0 bases, leaving 12 bases between the germline ends. Germline assignment: CDR1 ENHRY and CDR2 SYGVKD. In nucleotides, the CDR3 is TGTGCCATCAGAGACACGGACGGCTCCTACGAGCAGTACTTC. Protein sequence: CAIRDTDGSYEQYF.

V gene TRBV5-4 combines with J gene TRBJ2-3; 10 positions match TRBD2. V lost 2 bases, J lost 5 bases, and 5 bases stayed unmatched. The CDR3 is 15 amino acids. Germline V CDR1 and CDR2: SGHNT, YYREEE (reference sequence). The CDR3 is CASSFLAGVQDTQYF. For the CDR3, the DNA is TGTGCCAGCAGCTTCCTAGCGGGAGTTCAAGATACGCAGTATTTT.

V usage is TRBV19 and J usage is TRBJ1-2; 9 bases are shared with TRBD1. V lost 6 bases to trimming and J lost 6 bases; unmatched junction nucleotides: 5. The CDR3 consists of 13 residues. The germline V gene has CDR1 LNHDA and CDR2 SQIVND (reference sequence). The CDR3 is CASSPTGGHGYTF. In nucleotides, the CDR3 is TGTGCCAGTAGCCCCACAGGGGGCCATGGCTACACCTTC.

The CDR3 loop reads CASSIAGTGGNQPQHF. DNA of the CDR3: TGTGCCAGTAGTATAGCCGGGACAGGGGGCAATCAGCCCCAGCATTTT. The chain is built from TRBV19 and TRBJ1-5; 10 bases map to TRBD1. The CDR3 sequence is 16 residues long. The V gene's germline CDR1 is LNHDA and CDR2 SQIVND (reference sequence). Trimming removed 1 base from V and 2 bases from J; junction bases left unmatched: 2. Full variable domain (remainder filled in from reference TRBV19 and TRBJ1-5): DGGITQSPKYLFRKEGQNVTLSCEQNLNHDAMYWYRQDPGQGLRLIYYSQIVNDFQKGDIAEGYSVSREKKESFPLTVTSAQKNPTAFYLCASSIAGTGGNQPQHFGDGTRLSIL.

The chain recombines TRBV7-3 with TRBJ2-7; D is ambiguous. Germline assignment: CDR1 SGHTA and CDR2 FQGTGA. The CDR3 is made up of 13 amino acids. V was clipped by 6 bases and J by 5 bases, with 14 bases between them. As DNA, the CDR3 is TGTGCCAGCAGTGGCTACCCCGGGCACGAGCAGTACTTC. Protein: CASSGYPGHEQYF.

To note about this clone: The identical CDR3 is also encoded by other nucleotide sequences in the sample. The chain carries TRBV6-1 and TRBJ2-2; TRBD1 might be the D (5 bases). This CDR3 comprises 12 residues. The V gene lost 6 bases and the J gene lost 5 bases, with 7 bases spanning the gap. From germline, CDR1 is MNHNS and CDR2 SASEGT. The CDR3 DNA reads as TGTGCCAGCAGGCAGGGTACCGGGGAGCTGTTTTTT. This gives the protein CASRQGTGELFF.

This chain joins TRBV7-2 and TRBJ2-5; TRBD2 matches 9 bases. The CDR3 runs to 15 residues. In germline, CDR1 is SGHTA, CDR2 FQGNSA. J was trimmed by 8 bases and V by 5 bases; bases with no gene match: 12. CDR3 region: CASSLGLKGLATQYF. DNA for the CDR3: TGTGCCAGCAGCCTCGGACTCAAGGGACTAGCTACCCAGTACTTC.

The chain has TRBV19 and TRBJ1-5; 9 bases agree with TRBD1. Per germline, CDR1 LNHDA and CDR2 SQIVND (reference sequence). This CDR3 comprises 14 residues. After removal of 4 bases from V and 5 bases from J, the junction contained 3 bases not matched to a gene. The CDR3 DNA reads as TGTGCCAGTAGTAGACAGGGGGGCGATCAGCCCCAGCATTTT. Translating it yields CASSRQGGDQPQHF.